The clone carrying this T cell receptor beta chain was counted only a few times. Its antigen is not identified. The data were taken from a study of shared clonotypes between healthy human individuals. Genomic DNA of every subset was divided equally among multiple immunoSEQ plates. Data came from immunoSEQ multiplex PCR; TCRdb stores just in-frame clones and leaves some out. The sample has 2 million or so clones; just under 95% are singletons. CD45RO-negative CD8 cells positively selected for CCR7 made up the naive population, which excluded terminally differentiated effector memory CD45RA+ cells. Trimming left V 1 base short and J 0 bases short, with 9 bases between. In germline, CDR1 is SEHNR, CDR2 FQNEAQ (reference sequence). The length of the CDR3 is 15 residues. Findings of the study overall: Memory subsets generally showed lower estimated richness than naive subsets.

The chain is built from TRBV7-9 and TRBJ2-5; D unclear. The sequencing input was naive CD8+ T cells sorted from blood. The receptor's source is a young man in good health. The CDR3 is CASSLGGRYQETQYF. CDR3 DNA: TGTGCCAGCAGCTTAGGAGGCAGGTACCAAGAGACCCAGTACTTC. The full variable domain, its missing parts supplied by reference TRBV7-9 and TRBJ2-5, is DTGVSQNPRHKITKRGQNVTFRCDPISEHNRLYWYRQTLGQGPEFLTYFQNEAQLEKSRLLSDRFSAERPKGSFSTLEIQRTEQGDSAMYLCASSLGGRYQETQYFGPGTRLLVL.